Presented here are 11 T cell receptor beta chains from one specimen sequenced in a study of regulatory T cells in long-lasting Graves disease. Indicated time point: newly diagnosed GD, antithyroid drugs for less than 3 months. PBMCs were the source of the RNA used for TCR sequencing. In building TCR beta libraries, iRepertoire HTBI primers were used together with Arm-PCR of CDR3 regions. MiXCR, applied by TCRdb to the multiplex PCR reads, yields one record per CDR3 protein. Counted here are about 540,000 distinct CDR3 sequences, roughly 13% occurring once; the ten biggest clones make up under 10%. These data were also filed under a second study, of T cells in Graves' hyperthyroidism and ophthalmopathy.

This specimen was peripheral blood mononuclear cells (PBMCs), taken at new diagnosis, from a patient treated with antithyroid drugs. These receptors came from a man younger than 45 with Graves disease.

The sample holds many counts of this clonotype. Mismatch with germline at one junction end may stem from a read error. V and J are TRBV7-9 and TRBJ2-1; 7 bases align to TRBD1. Germline V lookup: CDR1 SEHNR, CDR2 FQNEAQ (reference sequence). The CDR3 contains 14 residues. CDR3 in amino acids: CASTLTRGYNEQFF. Written as DNA, the CDR3 is TGTGCCAGCACCTTAACCAGGGGGTACAATGAGCAGTTCTTC.

The V gene is TRBV6-5, the J gene TRBJ2-3, with 7 bases aligning to TRBD2. CDR1 and CDR2 from the germline V gene are MNHEY and SVGAGI. After removal of 3 bases from V and 6 bases from J, the junction contained 6 bases not matched to a gene. CDR3 size: 14 residues. Here the CDR3 reads CASSYRTSFDTQYF. Here the CDR3 DNA reads TGTGCCAGCAGTTATCGGACTAGTTTTGATACGCAGTATTTT.

The chain carries TRBV12-3 or TRBV12-4 and TRBJ2-1; TRBD1 or TRBD2 may be the D gene (5 bases each). The CDR3 spans 17 residues. The germline V and J ends were trimmed by 9 bases and 3 bases, with 24 bases remaining between them. CDR3 region: CAREATCGTEFYNEQFF. Written as DNA, the CDR3 is TGTGCCAGGGAAGCGACATGTGGGACGGAGTTCTACAATGAGCAGTTCTTC.

This clonotype appeared once. It may be a read error: a sequence one base away is much more abundant. The rearrangement uses TRBV27 and TRBJ2-7, with unresolved D. Trimming removed 4 bases at V and 7 bases at J, with 23 bases between. CDR1 and CDR2 (germline): MNHEY, SMNVEV (reference sequence). There are 16 residues in the CDR3. CDR3 in DNA: TGTGCCAGCAGTTCGCACCCTACAGTTGCCTACAATGAGCAGTACTTC. This encodes CASSSHPTVAYNEQYF.

This clonotype was seen at least ten times. This sequence joins TRBV5-1 and TRBJ2-3; 10 nucleotides align to TRBD2. The CDR3 runs to 17 residues. V trimming: 0 bases; J trimming: 2 bases; junction bases outside the gene matches: 6. Germline loops: CDR1 SGHRS, CDR2 YFSETQ. As DNA, the CDR3 is TGCGCCAGCAGCTTGGTCTCCGGGACTAGCGTCACAGATACGCAGTATTTT. Translated, it gives CASSLVSGTSVTDTQYF.

As regards this clonotype: With a much larger clone just one base away, this may be a read error. The CDR3 is CASSEGRLYEQYF. CDR3 nucleotide sequence: TGTGCCAGCAGCGAGGGACGCCTCTACGAGCAGTACTTC. The chain uses TRBV7-2 and TRBJ2-7; the D call may be TRBD1 or TRBD2 (5 bases each). With 5 bases removed from V and 3 bases from J, the gap between germline ends came to 11 bases. Germline V gene lookup returns CDR1 SGHTA and CDR2 FQGNSA. This CDR3 spans 13 amino acids. Full variable domain (missing parts from reference TRBV7-2 and TRBJ2-7): GAGVSQSPSNKVTEKGKDVELRCDPISGHTALYWYRQSLGQGLEFLIYFQGNSAPDKSGLPSDRFSAERTGGSVSTLTIQRTQQEDSAVYLCASSEGRLYEQYFGPGTRLTVT.

This clonotype was detected only a few times. CDR3 amino acids: CSASWSSGRNEQFF. The CDR3 bases are TGCAGTGCTAGTTGGTCTAGCGGGAGAAATGAGCAGTTCTTC. The rearrangement links TRBV20-1 to TRBJ2-1, with 10 bases lining up with TRBD2. This CDR3 is 14 amino acids long. J gave up 7 bases and V 3 bases, and 6 bases lay outside the gene matches. Germline assignment: CDR1 DFQATT and CDR2 SNEGSKA (reference sequence).

This clonotype was found many times. A far larger clone lies a single base away; this is likely a read error. The gene calls are TRBV20-1 and TRBJ2-1; D unclear. Trimming took 5 bases from V and 10 from J, leaving 15 bases between them. This CDR3 has 12 residues. The germline CDR1 and CDR2 sequences are DFQATT and SNEGSKA (reference sequence). CDR3: CSAHQSGYEQFF. The CDR3 DNA reads as TGCAGTGCTCACCAGAGTGGCTACGAGCAGTTCTTC.

This chain connects TRBV18 to TRBJ1-4; D is unclear. Germline CDR1 reads KGHSH; CDR2 reads LQKENI. Trimming removed 1 base from V and 5 bases from J, with 11 bases in between. The CDR3 has 15 residues. In DNA, the CDR3 is TGTGCCAGCTCACCACAGCCTCGGGTAAATGAAAAACTGTTTTTT. It specifies CASSPQPRVNEKLFF.

This clonotype appeared many times. CDR3 in amino acids: CASSEAGSGYTF. In DNA, the CDR3 is TGTGCCAGCAGTGAAGCAGGCAGCGGCTACACCTTC. V and J are TRBV2 and TRBJ1-2; D gene uncertain. The germline V and J ends were trimmed by 0 bases and 8 bases, with 7 bases remaining between them. There are 12 residues in the CDR3. Germline V gene sequence: CDR1 SNHLY, CDR2 FYNNEI.

The sample holds a few counts of this clonotype. The genes are TRBV7-9 and TRBJ2-7; unclear D gene. The germline V gene has CDR1 SEHNR and CDR2 FQNEAQ (reference sequence). CDR3 size: 12 residues. The ends were cut back, 2 bases at V and 3 bases at J, with 5 bases in the middle. Here the CDR3 reads CASSLPYYEQYF. CDR3 coding DNA: TGTGCCAGCAGCTTACCTTACTACGAGCAGTACTTC. Together with reference TRBV7-9 and TRBJ2-7, the CDR3 gives the full variable domain: DTGVSQNPRHKITKRGQNVTFRCDPISEHNRLYWYRQTLGQGPEFLTYFQNEAQLEKSRLLSDRFSAERPKGSFSTLEIQRTEQGDSAMYLCASSLPYYEQYFGPGTRLTVT.